These T cell receptor beta chains were read from a single sample in a study of T cell responses to AZD1222 COVID-19 vaccine. Produced via immunoSEQ multiplex PCR; TCRdb's table is partial and in-frame only. The sample consists of 100,000 to 150,000 clones, around 91% of them appearing once. The source was peripheral blood, collected on day 0 of MenACWY control vaccination. The origin of the receptors is an adult in good health. Each CDR3 is given with its conserved first and last residue. A D gene is named only where the DNA matches it firmly. Clone size is given for some rows only: seen once, a few or many times, or a class if the clone is expanded.

CDR3 DNA	CDR3 protein	V gene	J gene	D gene	clone size
TGTGCCAGCAGTGCGGGGGGGTTCAATCAGCCCCAGCATTTT	CASSAGGFNQPQHF	TRBV2	TRBJ1-5	NA	NA
TGTGCCATCAGTGAGTCCGGACTAGCGGGAGCTTACGAGCAGTACTTC	CAISESGLAGAYEQYF	TRBV10-3	TRBJ2-7	TRBD2	NA
TGTGCCAGCACACCGGGACTCCGGCGGGAGCAGTACTTC	CASTPGLRREQYF	TRBV28	TRBJ2-7	NA	once
TGTGCCAGCAGCTTAGATGGGGTTGGAGGGTGGACTGAAGCTTTCTTT	CASSLDGVGGWTEAFF	TRBV11-2	TRBJ1-1	NA	NA
TGTGCCAGCAGCCAAGAGGGCGGGAGTTCCGGTGAAAAACTGTTTTTT	CASSQEGGSSGEKLFF	TRBV4-2	TRBJ1-4	NA	NA
TGCGCCAGCAGCTTGTACTCTAGCGGGAAGATCGGGGAGCTGTTTTTT	CASSLYSSGKIGELFF	TRBV5-1	TRBJ2-2	TRBD2	NA
TGTGCCAGCAGTGCGAGCTCCTACGAGCAGTACTTC	CASSASSYEQYF	TRBV2	TRBJ2-7	NA	NA
TGTGCCAGCAGCTTAGCGCGTGGTGAGCAGTTCTTC	CASSLARGEQFF	TRBV7-2	TRBJ2-1	NA	once
TGTGCCAGCAGATGGACAGGGAGAGAGACCCAGTACTTC	CASRWTGRETQYF	TRBV28	TRBJ2-5	TRBD1	NA
TGTGCCAGCAGCCAAATGGGAGGGCAGGCCTATGGCTACACCTTC	CASSQMGGQAYGYTF	TRBV11-2	TRBJ1-2	NA	NA
TGTGCCAGCAGCCAAGCCCGGGGAAGCTCCTACGAGCAGTACTTC	CASSQARGSSYEQYF	TRBV4-2	TRBJ2-7	NA	few